Here is one T cell receptor beta chain with its context. Assay: immunoSEQ multiplex PCR; the TCRdb copy retains only in-frame clones and omits some. The table records about 97,000 clones, about 90% of them present only once. These data are taken from a study of control samples from healthy donors and cancer patients. Looked up from germline, CDR1 is SGHRS and CDR2 is YFSETQ. V lost 0 bases, J lost 3 bases, and 22 bases lay in between. This CDR3 spans 18 amino acids. The chain recombines TRBV5-1 with TRBJ2-7, with D maybe TRBD1 (6 bases). The sequence was collected from a woman in her late teens or twenties in good health. Sequencing used blood. For the CDR3, the DNA is TGCGCCAGCAGCTTGGGGTCCGGCAAACGGGACACCTACTACGAGCAGTACTTC. Translation gives CASSLGSGKRDTYYEQYF.